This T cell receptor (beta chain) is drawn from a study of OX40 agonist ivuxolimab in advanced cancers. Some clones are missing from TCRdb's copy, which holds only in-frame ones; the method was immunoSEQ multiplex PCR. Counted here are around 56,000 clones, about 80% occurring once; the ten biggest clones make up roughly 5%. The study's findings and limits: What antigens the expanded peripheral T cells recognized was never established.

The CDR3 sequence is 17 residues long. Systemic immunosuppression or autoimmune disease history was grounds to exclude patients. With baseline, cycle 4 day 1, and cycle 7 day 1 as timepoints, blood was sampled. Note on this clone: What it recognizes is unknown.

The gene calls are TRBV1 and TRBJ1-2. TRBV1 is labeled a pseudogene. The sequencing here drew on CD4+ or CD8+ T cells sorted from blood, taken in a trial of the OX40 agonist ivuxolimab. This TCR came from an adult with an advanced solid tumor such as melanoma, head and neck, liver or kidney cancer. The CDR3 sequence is CTSSQVRGGGGDYGYTF. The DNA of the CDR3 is TGCACCAGCAGCCAAGTCCGGGGAGGTGGCGGGGACTATGGCTACACCTTC.